This record covers a single T cell receptor (beta chain). Its specificity is unknown. This sample was taken from a study of shared clonotypes between healthy human individuals. CD45RA-negative memory and CD45RA+ naive subsets were split from the CD4+ cells. General study results and limits: Non-shared clonotypes showed lower generation probabilities than clonotypes common to all four donors. Sequencing depth was predicted to influence how clonotypes are shared among donors.

Germline V CDR1 and CDR2: GTSNPN, SVGIG (reference sequence). Trimming pared 3 bases from V and 0 bases from J, leaving 19 bases between. This CDR3 comprises 17 residues. TCRdb's table, derived via immunoSEQ multiplex PCR, lists solely in-frame clones and lacks some. The data contain over a million clones, roughly 97% of them singletons. The sequence was collected from a man younger than 40 in good health. Sequencing input: naive CD4+ T cells sorted from blood. Subset noted: CD45RA+ positively selected. The rearrangement joins TRBV30 to TRBJ2-3, with D maybe TRBD2 (6 bases). CDR3 nucleotide sequence: TGTGCCTGGAGCCCCGGAGGGGTGGGCCCAAGCACAGATACGCAGTATTTT. Encoded protein: CAWSPGGVGPSTDTQYF. Together with reference TRBV30 and TRBJ2-3, the CDR3 gives the full variable domain: SQTIHQWPATLVQPVGSPLSLECTVEGTSNPNLYWYRQAAGRGLQLLFYSVGIGQISSEVPQNLSASRPQDRQFILSSKKLLLSDSGFYLCAWSPGGVGPSTDTQYFGPGTRLTVL.